This is a list of T cell receptor beta chains from one sample in a study of metastatic and nonmetastatic thyroid tumors. TCRdb re-called clones via MiXCR from the PCR reads. The table lists about 43,000 clones, about 3.3% of them singletons, with approximately 9.6% in the top ten. The material sequenced was blood. These receptors all come from a female donor with papillary thyroid cancer or a benign thyroid nodule (not recorded which). Some clones in this sample may be carry-over from other donors' samples. The CDR3 runs from the conserved cysteine through the conserved F or W.

TRBV12-3/TRBV12-4	TRBJ1-1	CASSHATGRQAFF
TRBV6-2/TRBV6-3	TRBJ1-3	CASREQGAGNTIYF
TRBV4-2	TRBJ1-1	CASSPWTDNTEAFF
TRBV2	TRBJ1-4	CASRTGTGVEKLFF
TRBV2	TRBJ2-3	CASSVNFADTQYF
TRBV5-1	TRBJ1-2	CASRVTGEGGYTF
TRBV12-3/TRBV12-4	TRBJ2-7	CASSFGTGPYEQYF
TRBV29-1	TRBJ2-5	CSVERQAAGETQYF
TRBV11-3	TRBJ2-3	CASSLVAPGKGTDTQYF
TRBV25-1	TRBJ2-7	CASSDGTGGFGEQYF
TRBV7-9	TRBJ2-4	CASSLGQKNIQYF
TRBV6-1	TRBJ2-5	CASSEEAGGQETQYF
TRBV12-5	TRBJ1-2	CASGSTTVYGYTF
TRBV2	TRBJ2-3	CASSPPFTDTQYF
TRBV5-4	TRBJ1-2	CASSIGGWDYGYTF
TRBV7-9	TRBJ1-1	CASSLRGGGTEAFF
TRBV30	TRBJ2-2	CAWSVGEVGELFF
TRBV5-1	TRBJ1-1	CASTRTGNTEAFF
TRBV19	TRBJ2-3	CASSIAGRRRDTQYF
TRBV7-8	TRBJ1-3	CASSLVSGYGNTIYF
TRBV6-1	TRBJ2-7	CASTSDSYEQYF
TRBV12-3/TRBV12-4	TRBJ1-5	CASSSRGVDQPQHF
TRBV6-5	TRBJ2-1	CASSYSASGSYNEQFF
TRBV27	TRBJ2-7	CASSLGLRLEQYF
TRBV4-1	TRBJ1-3	CASSPFSGNTIYF
TRBV12-3/TRBV12-4	TRBJ2-7	CASSFGGRHSSPEQYF
TRBV19	TRBJ1-5	CASSILHQPQHF
TRBV3-1	TRBJ1-4	CASSPPGIGEKLFF
TRBV27	TRBJ2-7	CASRTSGRIMGQYF
TRBV28	TRBJ1-1	CASSLEGRGGNTEAFF
TRBV19	TRBJ2-2	CASSIEAELFF
TRBV27	TRBJ1-3	CASSRDGGRNTIYF
TRBV6-2/TRBV6-3	TRBJ2-7	CASNSRLGLRNEQYF
TRBV6-5	TRBJ2-3	CASSYHRTGIRTDTQYF
TRBV5-1	TRBJ1-2	CASRPSRTTNYGYTF
TRBV12-3/TRBV12-4	TRBJ1-2	CASSSGGSHYGYTF
TRBV20-1	TRBJ2-1	CSATEGRDEQFF
TRBV7-9	TRBJ2-5	CASSSPTSRRETQYF
TRBV9	TRBJ2-1	CASSVAPGLAGGAGEQFF
TRBV18	TRBJ1-5	CASSPGQNQPQHF
TRBV7-7	TRBJ2-3	CASSHGTGEISSTDTQYF
TRBV10-1	TRBJ2-5	CASSDPGTGIKTQYF
TRBV5-8	TRBJ2-7	CASSEGPGLFEQYF
TRBV27	TRBJ1-2	CASSQGLLHGYTF
TRBV10-3	TRBJ1-2	CAISESGSYGYTF
TRBV6-1	TRBJ2-3	CASRPYRLVVTDTQYF
TRBV5-1	TRBJ1-1	CASTIDAAFF
TRBV6-1	TRBJ1-2	CASSRVGGGEGSGYTF
TRBV12-3/TRBV12-4	TRBJ1-2	CASRKMTGANYGYTF
TRBV6-2/TRBV6-3	TRBJ1-2	CASSSRGGGVIRYGYTF
TRBV19	TRBJ2-3	CASSSGWSTDTQYF
TRBV27	TRBJ2-1	CASSLAASSYNEQFF
TRBV9	TRBJ1-1	CASSVVTGALNTEAFF
TRBV20-1	TRBJ2-5	CSATVRVAGGETQYF
TRBV28	TRBJ2-7	CASSLLRSEQYF
TRBV2	TRBJ1-6	CASSEITDINSPLHF
TRBV9	TRBJ2-3	CASSGTGSPTDTQYF
TRBV3-1	TRBJ2-3	CASSQEGSGISTDTQYF